This T cell receptor beta chain was recorded in a study of cytomegalovirus exposure and HLA in healthy donors. The PCR contained 60 Vbeta and 13 Jbeta primers. Some clones are missing from TCRdb's copy, which holds only in-frame ones; the method was immunoSEQ multiplex PCR. Among roughly 70,000 clones listed, around 70% were seen once. CDR1 GTSNPN and CDR2 SVGIG come from the germline V gene (reference sequence). The V end lost 1 base, the J end lost 4 bases, and 7 bases lay between the germline ends. There are 12 residues in the CDR3. Though probably carrying unrecorded immune exposures, donors were nominally healthy at sampling.

This TCR came from a human donor in good health. Sequenced input: PBMCs. V and J are TRBV30 and TRBJ1-2, with D maybe TRBD1 (5 bases). The CDR3 region is CAWSGQPYGYTF. CDR3 sequence (DNA): TGTGCCTGGAGTGGACAGCCCTATGGCTACACCTTC. Full variable domain (remainder filled in from reference TRBV30 and TRBJ1-2): SQTIHQWPATLVQPVGSPLSLECTVEGTSNPNLYWYRQAAGRGLQLLFYSVGIGQISSEVPQNLSASRPQDRQFILSSKKLLLSDSGFYLCAWSGQPYGYTFGSGTRLTVV.